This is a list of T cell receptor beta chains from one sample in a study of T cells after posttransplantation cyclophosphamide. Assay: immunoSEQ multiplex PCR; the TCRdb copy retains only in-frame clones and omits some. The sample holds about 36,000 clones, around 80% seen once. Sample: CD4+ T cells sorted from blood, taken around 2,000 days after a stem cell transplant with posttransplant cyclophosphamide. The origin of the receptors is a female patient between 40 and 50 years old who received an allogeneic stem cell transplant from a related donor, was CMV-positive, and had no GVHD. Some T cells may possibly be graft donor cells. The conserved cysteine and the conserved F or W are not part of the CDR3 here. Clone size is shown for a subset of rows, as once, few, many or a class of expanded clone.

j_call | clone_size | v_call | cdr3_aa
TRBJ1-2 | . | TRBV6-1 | ASSELSAGGYT
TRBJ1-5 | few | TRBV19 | ASSILSGGNQPQH
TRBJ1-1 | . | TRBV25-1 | ASSSMWVGQEAF
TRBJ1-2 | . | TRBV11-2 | ASSLEAQGYGYT
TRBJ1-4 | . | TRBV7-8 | ASLGGGLSASNEKLF
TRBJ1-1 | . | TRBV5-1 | ASSLDSHRPGTEAF
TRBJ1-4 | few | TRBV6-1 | ASRYSLSSEKLF
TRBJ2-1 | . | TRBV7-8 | ASSLAPGSSYNEQF
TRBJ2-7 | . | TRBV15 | ATSRDRGSYEQY
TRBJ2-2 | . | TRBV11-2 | ASSFGSNTGELF
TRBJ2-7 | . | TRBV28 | ASSQRRGRVYEQY
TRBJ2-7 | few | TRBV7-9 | ASTLGGTGDYEQY
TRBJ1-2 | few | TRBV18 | ASSAGSPYGYT
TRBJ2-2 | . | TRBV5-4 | ASSLGGANTGELF
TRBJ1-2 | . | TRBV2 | ASSTRGQGNGYT
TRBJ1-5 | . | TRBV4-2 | ASSHPGGTQPQH
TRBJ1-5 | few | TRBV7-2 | ASSDRYSNQPQH
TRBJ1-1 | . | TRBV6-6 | ASKAGSGTEAF
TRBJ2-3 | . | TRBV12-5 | ASGREASTDTQY
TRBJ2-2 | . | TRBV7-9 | ASSSNTGELF
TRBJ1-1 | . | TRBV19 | AIPKAGHNTEAF
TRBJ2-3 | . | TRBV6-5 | ASNPGGVTDTQY
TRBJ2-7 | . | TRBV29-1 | SVESQTSGVTYEQY
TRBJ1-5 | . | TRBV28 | ASSRDQPQH
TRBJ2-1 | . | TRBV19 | ASSIIPGNEQF
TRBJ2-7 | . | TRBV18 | ASSRTGDVYEQY
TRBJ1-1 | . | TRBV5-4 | ASSGYRENTEAF
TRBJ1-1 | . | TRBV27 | ASSTIRQALNTEAF
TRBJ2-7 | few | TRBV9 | ASSVAVSGGPRSYEQY
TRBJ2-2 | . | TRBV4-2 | ASSLGGNTGELF
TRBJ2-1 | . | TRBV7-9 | ASSLVLAGGGEQF
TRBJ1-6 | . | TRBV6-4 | ASTPKQGSDNSPLH
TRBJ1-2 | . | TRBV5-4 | ASSPDRARSPYGYT
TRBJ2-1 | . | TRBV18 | ASSPPTENYNEQF
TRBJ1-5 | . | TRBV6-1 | ASSERGRGPGQPQH
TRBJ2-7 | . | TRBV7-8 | ASSLGRGPGYEQY
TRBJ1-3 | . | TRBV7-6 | ASSLYPGGVGYTIY
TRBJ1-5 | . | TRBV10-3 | AISSQGNRGQPQH
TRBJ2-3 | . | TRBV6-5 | ASSLGWTSTDTQY
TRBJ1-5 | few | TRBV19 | ASSIGQGRVQPQH
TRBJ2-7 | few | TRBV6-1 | ASSEEQAVYEQY
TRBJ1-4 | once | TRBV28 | ASSLSGGPNEKLF
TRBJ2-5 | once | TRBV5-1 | ASGGVETQY
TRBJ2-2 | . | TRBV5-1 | ASRTGIGPGELF
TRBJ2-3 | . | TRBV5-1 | ASNPAGPNTDTQY
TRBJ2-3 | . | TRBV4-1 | ASSQRASGADTQY
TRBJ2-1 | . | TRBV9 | ASSVGARERYNEQF
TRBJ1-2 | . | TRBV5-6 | ASSYGQGKNGYT
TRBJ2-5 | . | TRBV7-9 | ASSYGQGLGQETQY
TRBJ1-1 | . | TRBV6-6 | ASSYAENTEAF